These 10 T cell receptor beta chains share one sample of origin, sequenced in a study of shared clonotypes between healthy human individuals. Positive CCR7 selection of CD45RO-negative cells yielded the naive CD8 cells, and terminally differentiated effector memory CD45RA+ cells were excluded. Clones were read by immunoSEQ multiplex PCR, and TCRdb kept only the in-frame ones, dropping some. This table holds millions of clones, roughly 94% found once. Source material: naive CD8+ T cells sorted from blood. Receptor source: a man younger than 35 in good health.

About this clone itself: Other DNA sequences within the sample encode an identical CDR3. This chain connects TRBV11-2 to TRBJ1-2; TRBD1 matches at 8 bases. CDR1 SGHAT and CDR2 FQNNGV come from the germline V gene. V shed 1 base, J shed 5 bases, and the junction held 3 bases outside the gene matches. The CDR3 covers 14 residues. In DNA, the CDR3 is TGTGCCAGCAGCTTAGGGACAGGGACGTATGGCTACACCTTC. Protein product: CASSLGTGTYGYTF.

The chain uses TRBV30 and TRBJ2-7; 7 nucleotides line up with TRBD1. The CDR3 spans 13 residues. CDR1 GTSNPN and CDR2 SVGIG come from the germline V gene (reference sequence). V was clipped by 4 bases and J by 1 base; unmatched bases: 4. The CDR3 loop reads CAWTGQASYEQYF. Here the CDR3 DNA reads TGTGCCTGGACCGGACAGGCGTCCTACGAGCAGTACTTC.

This chain connects TRBV28 to TRBJ1-1, with D hard to call. Germline V gene lookup returns CDR1 MDHEN and CDR2 SYDVKM. V lost 5 bases, J lost 0 bases, and 16 bases lay in between. This CDR3 region has 16 residues. The CDR3 here is CASSPPPQNLNTEAFF. The CDR3 DNA reads TGTGCCAGCAGTCCCCCGCCTCAGAACCTGAACACTGAAGCTTTCTTT.

The gene calls are TRBV2 and TRBJ1-2, with D possibly being TRBD1 (5 bases). The CDR3 extends over 15 amino acids. With 0 bases removed from V and 4 bases from J, the gap between germline ends came to 12 bases. Germline V gives CDR1 SNHLY, CDR2 FYNNEI. CDR3 sequence (DNA): TGTGCCAGCAGTGAAGCGCCGGGGGAAAGCTATGGCTACACCTTC. This encodes CASSEAPGESYGYTF.

This chain links TRBV11-3 with TRBJ1-3, with no clear D. Trimming took off 5 bases at V and 3 bases at J, with 8 bases between the two ends. The CDR3 is 13 residues long. Per germline, CDR1 SGHNT and CDR2 YENEEA. CDR3 sequence reads: CASSLTYGNTIYF. DNA of the CDR3: TGTGCCAGCAGCCTGACATATGGAAACACCATATATTTT.

About this clone: The same CDR3 arises from other DNA sequences in this sample as well. The J gene is TRBJ2-7, the V gene TRBV19, with 12 bases identical to TRBD1. Trimming at V came to 6 bases and at J to 4 bases, leaving 4 bases not matched to a gene. This CDR3 has 14 residues. Germline CDR1 is LNHDA and CDR2 is SQIVND (reference sequence). The CDR3 protein is CASSPGQGAYEQYF. CDR3 in DNA: TGTGCCAGTAGCCCGGGACAGGGGGCATACGAGCAGTACTTC.

The chain joins TRBV6-5 to TRBJ1-2, with 8 bases aligning to TRBD1. Unmatched junction bases numbered 9, after V lost 4 bases and J lost 8 bases. The CDR3 has 14 amino acids. Germline CDR1 MNHEY, CDR2 SVGAGI. CDR3 sequence: CASSSPDREGGYTF. The DNA for the CDR3 is TGTGCCAGCAGTTCCCCGGACAGGGAAGGAGGCTACACCTTC.

This clone appeared once. The chain carries TRBV11-3 and TRBJ2-7, with D unclear. CDR1 is SGHNT and CDR2 is YENEEA in the germline V gene. The CDR3 loop spans 13 amino acids. Between the trimmed V and J ends, which lost 4 bases and 7 bases, there was a span of 14 bases. CDR3 residues: CASSYGPSLEQYF. The CDR3 nucleotides read TGTGCCAGCAGCTACGGACCGTCTTTGGAGCAGTACTTC.

The chain recombines TRBV9 with TRBJ2-5; D remains unclear. Germline lookup yields CDR1 SGDLS and CDR2 YYNGEE. The ends were cut back, 0 bases at V and 7 bases at J, with 10 bases in the middle. The length of the CDR3 is 13 residues. The CDR3 loop is CASSVASSGTQYF. CDR3 coding DNA: TGTGCCAGCAGCGTAGCCTCTAGTGGGACCCAGTACTTC.

V usage is TRBV19 and J usage is TRBJ1-2; no reliable D call. Germline loops: CDR1 LNHDA, CDR2 SQIVND (reference sequence). CDR3 length equals 13 residues. Trimming left V 3 bases short and J 6 bases short, with 11 bases between. The DNA of the CDR3 is TGTGCCAGTAGTATCTTCCTGGGAGATGGCTACACCTTC. Its translation is CASSIFLGDGYTF.